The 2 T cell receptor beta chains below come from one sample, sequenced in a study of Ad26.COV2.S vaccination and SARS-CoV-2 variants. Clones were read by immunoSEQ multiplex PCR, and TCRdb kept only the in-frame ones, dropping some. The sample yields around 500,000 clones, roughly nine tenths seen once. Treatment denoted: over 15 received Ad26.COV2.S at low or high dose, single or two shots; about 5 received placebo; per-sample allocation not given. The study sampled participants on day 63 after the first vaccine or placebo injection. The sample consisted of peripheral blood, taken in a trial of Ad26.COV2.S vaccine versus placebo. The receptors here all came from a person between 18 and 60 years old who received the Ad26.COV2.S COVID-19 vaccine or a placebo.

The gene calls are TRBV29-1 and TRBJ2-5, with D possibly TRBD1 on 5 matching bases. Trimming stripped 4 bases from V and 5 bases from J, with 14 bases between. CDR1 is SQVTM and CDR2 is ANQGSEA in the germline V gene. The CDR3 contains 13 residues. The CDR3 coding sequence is TGCAGCGTTGTCGGCAGGGATTGGGAGACCCAGTACTTC. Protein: CSVVGRDWETQYF.

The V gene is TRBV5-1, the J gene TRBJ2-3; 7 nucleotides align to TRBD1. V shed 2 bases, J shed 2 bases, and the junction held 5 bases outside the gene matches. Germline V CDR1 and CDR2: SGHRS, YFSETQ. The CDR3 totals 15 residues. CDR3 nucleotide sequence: TGCGCCAGCAGCTTCAGGGACAGAGACACAGATACGCAGTATTTT. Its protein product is CASSFRDRDTDTQYF. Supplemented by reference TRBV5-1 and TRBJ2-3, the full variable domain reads KAGVTQTPRYLIKTRGQQVTLSCSPISGHRSVSWYQQTPGQGLQFLFEYFSETQRNKGNFPGRFSGRQFSNSRSEMNVSTLELGDSALYLCASSFRDRDTDTQYFGPGTRLTVL.